The 18 T cell receptor beta chains listed next were all sequenced from one sample in a study of beta chain features in type 1 diabetes. Of the isolated RNA, all was reverse transcribed, and so the sequenced material was expressed TCRB transcripts. Some clones are missing from TCRdb's copy, which holds only in-frame ones; the method was immunoSEQ multiplex PCR. Of about 130,000 clones listed, 7% to 10% are singletons. The sequenced material came from central memory CD4+ T cells from blood. All receptors derive from a man between 18 and 29 years old in good health.

The CDR3 sequence: CASTNRPGQGTRTEAFF. Written as DNA, the CDR3 is TGTGCCAGCACAAATCGGCCGGGACAGGGGACGAGGACTGAAGCTTTCTTT. The gene calls are TRBV7-8 and TRBJ1-1, with TRBD1 matching 10 bases. The CDR3 runs to 17 residues. CDR1 is SGHVS and CDR2 is FQNEAQ in the germline V gene. The ends lost 7 bases at V and 5 bases at J; junction bases unmatched: 16.

In this sample, this clone turned up many times. The V and J genes are TRBV7-3 and TRBJ2-1; 9 positions agree with TRBD1. The germline V gene encodes CDR1 SGHTA and CDR2 FQGTGA. V shed 5 bases, J shed 8 bases, and the junction held 10 bases outside the gene matches. The CDR3 runs 15 residues. CDR3 sequence reads: CASSPKDRGVHEQFF. DNA for the CDR3: TGTGCCAGCAGCCCCAAGGACAGGGGAGTCCATGAGCAGTTCTTC.

The chain links TRBV19 to TRBJ1-2, with TRBD1 matching over 7 bases. CDR1 is LNHDA, CDR2 SQIVND, per germline (reference sequence). V lost 4 bases, J lost 4 bases, and 9 bases stayed unmatched. This CDR3 contains 15 residues. The CDR3 DNA is TGTGCCAGTAGTAGCCCCGTTGACAGGGCCTATGGCTACACCTTC. Translated: CASSSPVDRAYGYTF. Together with reference TRBV19 and TRBJ1-2, the CDR3 gives the full variable domain: DGGITQSPKYLFRKEGQNVTLSCEQNLNHDAMYWYRQDPGQGLRLIYYSQIVNDFQKGDIAEGYSVSREKKESFPLTVTSAQKNPTAFYLCASSSPVDRAYGYTFGSGTRLTVV.

This clone was seen a few times. This sequence joins TRBV2 and TRBJ1-5; D is possibly TRBD1 (6 bases). Trimming removed 6 bases from V and 2 bases from J, with 11 bases in between. The germline CDR1 and CDR2 sequences are SNHLY and FYNNEI. The CDR3 length is 14 residues. The chain's CDR3 is CASSESGGNQPQHF. In nucleotides, the CDR3 is TGTGCCAGCAGCGAATCAGGGGGCAATCAGCCCCAGCATTTT.

The CDR3 spells CASSQSMVAGGYEQYF. CDR3 in DNA: TGTGCCAGCTCTCAATCAATGGTAGCGGGGGGCTACGAGCAGTACTTC. V and J are TRBV18 and TRBJ2-7; 10 bases agree with TRBD2. The CDR3 runs to 16 residues. V dropped 6 bases and J dropped 3; count of bases not matched to a gene: 11. Germline CDR1 KGHSH, CDR2 LQKENI.

This clone was recorded at least ten times. The chain uses TRBV10-3 and TRBJ2-1, with D maybe TRBD1 (5 bases). Trimming pared 4 bases from V and 6 bases from J, leaving 7 bases between. Germline V CDR1 and CDR2: ENHRY, SYGVKD. This CDR3 comprises 12 residues. Written as DNA, the CDR3 is TGTGCCATCAGTGGTCAGGGCAATGAGCAGTTCTTC. It encodes CAISGQGNEQFF.

This clone was seen more than once but under ten times. The V call is TRBV9, the J call TRBJ2-3, with TRBD2 matching 7 bases. With 0 bases clipped from V and 3 bases from J, the junction kept 4 bases outside the gene matches. The CDR3 loop spans 15 amino acids. Germline assignment: CDR1 SGDLS and CDR2 YYNGEE. The CDR3 loop is CASSVDRGVTDTQYF. For the CDR3, the DNA is TGTGCCAGCAGCGTAGACCGGGGGGTAACAGATACGCAGTATTTT.

The chain couples TRBV27 to TRBJ2-7; 7 bases are shared with TRBD1. Germline CDR1 is MNHEY and CDR2 is SMNVEV (reference sequence). V dropped 5 bases and J dropped 4; count of bases not matched to a gene: 8. This CDR3 contains 14 residues. As DNA, the CDR3 is TGTGCCAGCAGTCCCAGGGGGTCGGTATACGAGCAGTACTTC. Protein product: CASSPRGSVYEQYF.

CDR3: CASSWGQGVYEQYF. The CDR3 nucleotides are TGTGCCAGCAGCTGGGGACAGGGAGTCTACGAGCAGTACTTC. The chain carries TRBV7-2 and TRBJ2-7; 9 positions match TRBD1. CDR1 SGHTA and CDR2 FQGNSA come from the germline V gene. The V segment lost 4 bases and the J segment 3 bases; nucleotides outside the gene matches: 4. This CDR3 region has 14 residues.

This clone appeared a few times. The V and J genes are TRBV7-9 and TRBJ2-3; TRBD2 aligns across 13 bases. The CDR3 has 18 amino acids. V was clipped by 5 bases and J by 3 bases; unmatched bases: 11. CDR1 is SEHNR, CDR2 FQNEAQ, per germline (reference sequence). The CDR3 DNA reads TGTGCCAGCAGCGAGAGACAAACTAGCGGGGGGGCTACAGATACGCAGTATTTT. It specifies CASSERQTSGGATDTQYF.

The chain couples TRBV7-2 to TRBJ1-2; possibly TRBD1 for D (5 bases). Germline CDR1 is SGHTA and CDR2 is FQGNSA. Trimming stripped 5 bases from V and 5 bases from J, with 15 bases between. CDR3 length: 14 residues. CDR3 region: CASSPRGGRYGYTF. The CDR3 bases are TGTGCCAGCAGCCCGCGGGGGGGACGGTATGGCTACACCTTC.

The chain is built from TRBV5-1 and TRBJ2-5, with a possible D match to TRBD1 (6 bases). V lost 0 bases and J 7 bases, leaving 13 bases between the germline ends. Per the germline V gene, CDR1 is SGHRS and CDR2 is YFSETQ. This CDR3 is 14 amino acids long. CDR3 in DNA: TGCGCCAGCAGCTTGGACAGGGTCTTGGCGACCCAGTACTTC. Protein: CASSLDRVLATQYF.

A few counts support this clone. The V and J genes are TRBV7-2 and TRBJ2-3, with 8 bases lining up with TRBD2. The V gene's germline CDR1 is SGHTA and CDR2 FQGNSA. The CDR3 has 16 residues. The junction had 7 bases not matched to a gene; V was cut back by 5 bases and J by 0 bases. In DNA form, the CDR3 reads TGTGCCAGCAGCCCCATAGCGGGGATAAGCACAGATACGCAGTATTTT. Its translation is CASSPIAGISTDTQYF.

This clone was observed a handful of times. The chain couples TRBV18 to TRBJ1-2; 11 bases match TRBD1. Germline loops: CDR1 KGHSH, CDR2 LQKENI. V gave up 4 bases and J gave up 4 bases; unmatched junction bases: 5. The CDR3 has 15 amino acids. CDR3 region: CASSRGQGETYGYTF. In nucleotides, the CDR3 is TGTGCCAGCTCACGGGGACAGGGGGAGACCTATGGCTACACCTTC.

This clone was seen only a few times. The chain employs TRBV7-6 and TRBJ2-7; TRBD1 matches at 7 bases. The CDR3 runs 14 residues. V lost 1 base to trimming and J lost 3 bases; unmatched junction nucleotides: 3. Looked up from germline, CDR1 is SGHVS and CDR2 is FNYEAQ. The DNA for the CDR3 is TGTGCCAGCAGCTTAGTACCAGGGGGCTACGAGCAGTACTTC. Protein: CASSLVPGGYEQYF. Drawing the rest from reference TRBV7-6 and TRBJ2-7, the complete variable domain is GAGVSQSPRYKVTKRGQDVALRCDPISGHVSLYWYRQALGQGPEFLTYFNYEAQQDKSGLPNDRFSAERPEGSISTLTIQRTEQRDSAMYRCASSLVPGGYEQYFGPGTRLTVT.

V is TRBV6-6 and J is TRBJ2-7; D not resolved. CDR1 and CDR2 (germline): MNHNY, SVGAGI (reference sequence). The CDR3 sequence is 12 residues long. V lost 4 bases, J lost 3 bases, and 7 bases lay in between. CDR3 loop: CASSSTSYEQYF. The CDR3 DNA reads TGTGCCAGCAGTTCCACCAGCTACGAGCAGTACTTC.

The CDR3 loop is CASSLERESGYTF. The CDR3 bases are TGTGCCAGCAGCTTGGAGAGGGAGTCTGGCTACACCTTC. J is TRBJ1-2 and V is TRBV5-4; D unresolved. V was cut by 0 bases and J by 7 bases, with 10 bases left in between. CDR3 length: 13 amino acids. CDR1 and CDR2 (germline): SGHNT, YYREEE (reference sequence).

This clone occurred a few times. This chain joins TRBV27 and TRBJ2-5, with a weak D call TRBD1 (5 bases). CDR3 size: 14 residues. Trimming took off 3 bases at V and 5 bases at J, with 13 bases between the two ends. Germline V lookup: CDR1 MNHEY, CDR2 SMNVEV (reference sequence). CDR3 nucleotides: TGTGCCAGCAGTTTCGGCAGGGCTAGGGAGACCCAGTACTTC. Translation: CASSFGRARETQYF.